This TCR beta chain was retrieved from a study of blood T cell repertoires in COVID-19. Whole-study context: The United States, Italy and Spain supplied acute and convalescent COVID-19 samples. PBMCs, B-cell-depleted T cells, or T cells provided the cDNA or gDNA that made up the material.

Per the authors' pipeline: Nucleated cell number was recorded as an estimate derived from reference gene primer amplification. The data were produced by immunoSEQ multiplex PCR, yet TCRdb's version contains in-frame clones alone and is incomplete. V, J and clone size reflect that table, while D and trimming were determined from the DNA. This table has fewer than 200,000 clones, around 83% appearing once. The CDR3 is made up of 16 amino acids. Germline V lookup: CDR1 SGHTA, CDR2 FQGNSA. V dropped 4 bases and J dropped 9; count of bases not matched to a gene: 11. Everyone who took part was roughly 18 to 89 years old, and they came from about two dozen US areas.

The clonotype was recovered from a woman aged 25 to 45 who had been exposed to COVID-19. Input material: PBMCs or T cells enriched from blood (not recorded which). The gene calls are TRBV7-2 and TRBJ2-1, with TRBD2 identical over 11 bases. The CDR3: CASSSMIAGGQAEQFF. DNA for the CDR3: TGTGCCAGCAGCTCGATGATAGCGGGGGGGCAGGCTGAGCAGTTCTTC.